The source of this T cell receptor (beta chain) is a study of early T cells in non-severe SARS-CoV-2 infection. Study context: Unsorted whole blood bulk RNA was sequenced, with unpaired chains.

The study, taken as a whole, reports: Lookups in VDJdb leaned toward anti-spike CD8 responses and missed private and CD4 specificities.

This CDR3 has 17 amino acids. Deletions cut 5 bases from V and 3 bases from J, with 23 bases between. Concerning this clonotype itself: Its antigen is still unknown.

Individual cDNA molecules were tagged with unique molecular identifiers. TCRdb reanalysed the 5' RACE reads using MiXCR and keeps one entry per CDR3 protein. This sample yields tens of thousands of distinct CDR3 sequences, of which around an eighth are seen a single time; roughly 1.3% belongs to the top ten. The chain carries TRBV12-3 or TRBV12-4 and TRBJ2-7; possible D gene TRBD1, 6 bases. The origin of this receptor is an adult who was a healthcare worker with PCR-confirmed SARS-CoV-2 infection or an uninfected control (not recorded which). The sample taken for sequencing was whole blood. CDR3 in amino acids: CASSQQNGQFMGYEQYF. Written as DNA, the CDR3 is TGTGCCAGCAGTCAGCAAAACGGACAGTTCATGGGCTACGAGCAGTACTTC.